The 2 T cell receptor beta chains in this list originate from one sample, sequenced in a study of T cell repertoires in aging, cancer and after chemotherapy. TCR beta rearrangements were amplified from peripheral blood genomic DNA. A mixed TRB-A/B primer pool amplified rearranged TRB by multiplex touch-down PCR. From the multiplex PCR reads, TCRdb called clonotypes with MiXCR, one entry per CDR3 protein. The sample lists some 5,000 distinct CDR3 sequences; about 34% were seen once. Sequences were obtained from blood. The receptor set was obtained from a human donor with a blood cancer.

The V call is TRBV27, the J call TRBJ1-2; 10 positions match TRBD1. Germline V gene lookup returns CDR1 MNHEY and CDR2 SMNVEV (reference sequence). V lost 4 bases and J lost 8; bases outside the gene matches: 4. This CDR3 is built from 13 residues. CDR3 loop: CASSWDRGWGYTF. DNA for the CDR3: TGTGCCAGCAGTTGGGACAGGGGTTGGGGCTACACCTTC.

This chain connects TRBV12-3 or TRBV12-4 to TRBJ1-2; the D is unclear. Trimming left V 3 bases short and J 6 bases short, with 14 bases between. CDR3 length: 14 residues. In nucleotides, the CDR3 is TGTGCCAGCAGTTTTGCCGCAGCGGCGGATGGCTACACCTTC. This codes for CASSFAAAADGYTF.